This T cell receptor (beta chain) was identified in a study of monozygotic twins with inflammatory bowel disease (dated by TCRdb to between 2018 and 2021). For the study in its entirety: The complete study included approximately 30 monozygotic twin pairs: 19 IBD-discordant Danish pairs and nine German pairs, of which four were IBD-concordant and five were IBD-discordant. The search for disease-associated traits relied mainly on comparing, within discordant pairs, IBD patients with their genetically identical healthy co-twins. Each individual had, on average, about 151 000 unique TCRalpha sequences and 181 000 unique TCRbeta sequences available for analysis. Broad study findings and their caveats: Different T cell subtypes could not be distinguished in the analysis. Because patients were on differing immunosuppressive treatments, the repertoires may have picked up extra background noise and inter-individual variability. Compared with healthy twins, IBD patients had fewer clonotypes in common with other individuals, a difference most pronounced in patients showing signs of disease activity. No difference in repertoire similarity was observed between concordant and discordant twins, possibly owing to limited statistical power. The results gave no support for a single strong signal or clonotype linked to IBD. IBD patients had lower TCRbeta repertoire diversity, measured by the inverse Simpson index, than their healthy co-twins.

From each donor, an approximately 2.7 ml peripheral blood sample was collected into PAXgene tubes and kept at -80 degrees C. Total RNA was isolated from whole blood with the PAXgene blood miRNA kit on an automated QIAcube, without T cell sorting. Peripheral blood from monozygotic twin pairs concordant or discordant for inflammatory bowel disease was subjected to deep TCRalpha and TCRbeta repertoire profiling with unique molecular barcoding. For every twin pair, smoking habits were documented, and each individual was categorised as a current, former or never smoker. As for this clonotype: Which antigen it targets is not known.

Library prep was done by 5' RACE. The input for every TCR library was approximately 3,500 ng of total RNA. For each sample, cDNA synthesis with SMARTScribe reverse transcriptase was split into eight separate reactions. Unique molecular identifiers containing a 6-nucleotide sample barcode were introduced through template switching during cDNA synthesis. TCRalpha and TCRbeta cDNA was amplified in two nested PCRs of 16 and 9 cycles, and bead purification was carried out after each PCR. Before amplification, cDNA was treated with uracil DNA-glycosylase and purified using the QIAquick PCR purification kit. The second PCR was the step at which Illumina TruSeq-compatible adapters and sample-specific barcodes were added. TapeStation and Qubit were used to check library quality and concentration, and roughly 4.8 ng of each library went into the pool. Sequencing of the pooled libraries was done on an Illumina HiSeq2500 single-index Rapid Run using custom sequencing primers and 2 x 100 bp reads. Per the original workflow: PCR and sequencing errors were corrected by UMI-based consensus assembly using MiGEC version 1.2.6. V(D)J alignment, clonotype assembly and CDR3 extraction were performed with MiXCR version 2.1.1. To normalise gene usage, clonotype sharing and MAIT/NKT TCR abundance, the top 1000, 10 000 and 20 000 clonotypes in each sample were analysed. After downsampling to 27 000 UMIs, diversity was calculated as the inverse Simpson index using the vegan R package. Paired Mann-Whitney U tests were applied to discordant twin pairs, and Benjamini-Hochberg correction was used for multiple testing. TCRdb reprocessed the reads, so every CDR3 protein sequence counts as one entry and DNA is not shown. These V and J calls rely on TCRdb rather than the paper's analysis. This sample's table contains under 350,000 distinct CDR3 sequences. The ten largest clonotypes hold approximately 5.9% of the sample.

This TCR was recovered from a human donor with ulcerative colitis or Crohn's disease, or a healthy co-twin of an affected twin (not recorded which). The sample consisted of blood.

The CDR3 corresponds to CASSLDLGVSSGSPLHF. The chain uses TRBV5-4 and TRBJ1-6. CDR1 and CDR2 were assigned from the germline V gene (reference sequence) as SGHNT and YYREEE. There are 17 amino acids in the CDR3, from cysteine to phenylalanine inclusive. DNA is not on record.